The 4 T cell receptor beta chains below come from one sample, sequenced in a study of CD8 T cells in ankylosing spondylitis. TCRdb redid the calling of the 5' RACE reads with MiXCR, one entry per CDR3 protein. The sample shows some 200,000 distinct CDR3 sequences, 15% to 20% of them seen only once. Sequencing was done on a sample of blood, either unsorted or a sorted T cell fraction (not recorded which). The receptors stem from a male donor aged 5-30 years with ankylosing spondylitis or in good health (not recorded which).

The table lists this clonotype with many counts. This chain links TRBV7-3 with TRBJ2-1, with 12 bases identical to TRBD2. Trimming took 8 bases from V and 6 from J; bases not matched to a gene: 8. Germline V gene lookup returns CDR1 SGHTA and CDR2 FQGTGA. The CDR3 totals 15 residues. CDR3 DNA sequence: TGTGCCAGCTCTCCCGGGACTAGCGGGTCCAATGAGCAGTTCTTC. As protein: CASSPGTSGSNEQFF.

This clonotype appeared many times. The chain is built from TRBV10-3 and TRBJ2-7, with TRBD2 matching 13 bases. The CDR3 consists of 16 residues. Trimming at V came to 10 bases and at J to 0 bases, leaving 9 bases not matched to a gene. Germline V gene data show CDR1 as ENHRY and CDR2 as SYGVKD. DNA for the CDR3: TGTGCCACCTCCGGGACTAGCGGGACCCCCTCCTACGAGCAGTACGTC. Its translation is CATSGTSGTPSYEQYV.

The chain uses TRBV7-6 and TRBJ2-7; TRBD1 agrees at 8 bases. The germline CDR1 and CDR2 sequences are SGHVS and FNYEAQ. There are 13 residues in the CDR3. CDR3 loop: CASSYGQGYEKYV. The CDR3 nucleotides read TGTGCCAGCAGCTACGGACAGGGTTACGAGAAGTACGTC.

The sample holds many counts of this clonotype. The CDR3 reads CASPRGQGNQPQHF. CDR3 DNA sequence: TGTGCCAGCCCTCGTGGGCAGGGCAATCAGCCCCAGCATTTT. V and J are TRBV6-6 and TRBJ1-5, with D unresolved. V lost 8 bases and J lost 2, with 13 bases in between. CDR1 MNHNY and CDR2 SVGAGI come from the germline V gene (reference sequence). The CDR3 has 14 amino acids.